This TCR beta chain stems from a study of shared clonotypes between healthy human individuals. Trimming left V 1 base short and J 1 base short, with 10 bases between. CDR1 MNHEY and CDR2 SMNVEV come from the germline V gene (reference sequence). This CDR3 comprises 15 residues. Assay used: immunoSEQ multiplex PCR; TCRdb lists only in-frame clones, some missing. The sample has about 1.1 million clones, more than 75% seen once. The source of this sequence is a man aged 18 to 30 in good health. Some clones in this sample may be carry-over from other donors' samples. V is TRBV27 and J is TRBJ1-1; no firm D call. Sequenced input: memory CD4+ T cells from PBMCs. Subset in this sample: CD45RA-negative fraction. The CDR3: CASSLLGRWNTEAFF. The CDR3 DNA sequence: TGTGCCAGCAGTTTATTAGGGCGGTGGAACACTGAAGCTTTCTTT.